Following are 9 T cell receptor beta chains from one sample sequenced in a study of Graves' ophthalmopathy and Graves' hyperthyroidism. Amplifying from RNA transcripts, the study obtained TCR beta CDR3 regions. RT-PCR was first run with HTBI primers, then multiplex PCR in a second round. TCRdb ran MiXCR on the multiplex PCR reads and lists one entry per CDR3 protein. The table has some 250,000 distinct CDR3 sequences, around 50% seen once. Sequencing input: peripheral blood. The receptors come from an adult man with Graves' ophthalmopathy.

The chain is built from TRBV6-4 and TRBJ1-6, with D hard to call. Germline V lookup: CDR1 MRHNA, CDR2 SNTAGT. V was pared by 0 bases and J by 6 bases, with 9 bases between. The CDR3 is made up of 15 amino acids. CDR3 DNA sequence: TGTGCCAGCAGTGACTCGGTGGCCGCTAATTCACCCCTCCACTTT. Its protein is CASSDSVAANSPLHF.

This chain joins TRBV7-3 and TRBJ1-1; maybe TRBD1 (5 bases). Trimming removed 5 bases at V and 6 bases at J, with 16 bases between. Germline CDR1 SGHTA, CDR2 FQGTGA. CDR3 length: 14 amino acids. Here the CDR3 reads CASSPKGTIAEAFF. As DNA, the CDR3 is TGTGCCAGCAGCCCTAAGGGGACGATCGCTGAAGCTTTCTTT.

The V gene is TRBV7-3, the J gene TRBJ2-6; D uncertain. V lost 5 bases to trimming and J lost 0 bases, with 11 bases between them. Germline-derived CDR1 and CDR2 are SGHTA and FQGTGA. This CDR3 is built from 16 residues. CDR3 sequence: CASSLVTVSGANVLTF. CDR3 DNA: TGTGCCAGCAGCCTTGTGACGGTCTCTGGGGCCAACGTCCTGACTTTC. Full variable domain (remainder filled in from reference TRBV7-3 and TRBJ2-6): GAGVSQTPSNKVTEKGKYVELRCDPISGHTALYWYRQSLGQGPEFLIYFQGTGAADDSGLPNDRFFAVRPEGSVSTLKIQRTERGDSAVYLCASSLVTVSGANVLTFGAGSRLTVL.

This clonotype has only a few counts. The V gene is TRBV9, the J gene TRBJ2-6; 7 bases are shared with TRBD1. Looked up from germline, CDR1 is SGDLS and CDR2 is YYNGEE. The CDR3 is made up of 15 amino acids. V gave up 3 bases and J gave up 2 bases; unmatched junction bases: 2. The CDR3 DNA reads TGTGCCAGCAGCGCAGGACAGGCTGGGGCCAACGTCCTGACTTTC. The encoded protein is CASSAGQAGANVLTF.

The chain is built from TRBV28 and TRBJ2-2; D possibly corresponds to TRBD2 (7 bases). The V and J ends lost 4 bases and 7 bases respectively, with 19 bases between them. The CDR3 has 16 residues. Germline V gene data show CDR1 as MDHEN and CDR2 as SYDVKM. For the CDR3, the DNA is TGTGCCAGCAGTTCGAGGGGAGGGGGATACGGCGGGGAGCTGTTTTTT. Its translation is CASSSRGGGYGGELFF.

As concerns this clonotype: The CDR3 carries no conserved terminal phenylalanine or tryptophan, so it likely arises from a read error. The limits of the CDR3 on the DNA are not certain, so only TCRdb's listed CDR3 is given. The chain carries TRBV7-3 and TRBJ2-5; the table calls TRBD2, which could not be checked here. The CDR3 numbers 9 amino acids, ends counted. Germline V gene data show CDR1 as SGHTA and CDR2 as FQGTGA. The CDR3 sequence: CVSSLTLAG.

The CDR3 is CASSVVAELNSPLHF. DNA for the CDR3: TGTGCCAGCAGCGTAGTAGCGGAATTAAATTCACCCCTCCACTTT. The V and J genes are TRBV9 and TRBJ1-6; D call uncertain. V dropped 0 bases and J dropped 7 bases, with 11 bases sitting between them. In germline, CDR1 is SGDLS, CDR2 YYNGEE. The CDR3 is 15 residues long.

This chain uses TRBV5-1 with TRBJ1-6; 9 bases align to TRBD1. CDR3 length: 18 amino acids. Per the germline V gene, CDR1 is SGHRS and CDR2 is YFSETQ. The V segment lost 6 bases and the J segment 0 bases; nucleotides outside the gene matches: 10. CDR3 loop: CASNPGQGLVSYNSPLHF. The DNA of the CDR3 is TGCGCCAGCAACCCGGGACAGGGTTTGGTCTCCTATAATTCACCCCTCCACTTT.

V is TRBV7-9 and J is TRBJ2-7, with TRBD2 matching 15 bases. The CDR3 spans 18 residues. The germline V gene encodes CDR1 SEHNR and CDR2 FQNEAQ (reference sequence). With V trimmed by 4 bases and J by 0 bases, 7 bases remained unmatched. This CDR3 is CASSSGLAGGPSSYEQYF. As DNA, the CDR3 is TGTGCCAGCAGCTCGGGACTAGCGGGAGGTCCGAGCTCCTACGAGCAGTACTTC.